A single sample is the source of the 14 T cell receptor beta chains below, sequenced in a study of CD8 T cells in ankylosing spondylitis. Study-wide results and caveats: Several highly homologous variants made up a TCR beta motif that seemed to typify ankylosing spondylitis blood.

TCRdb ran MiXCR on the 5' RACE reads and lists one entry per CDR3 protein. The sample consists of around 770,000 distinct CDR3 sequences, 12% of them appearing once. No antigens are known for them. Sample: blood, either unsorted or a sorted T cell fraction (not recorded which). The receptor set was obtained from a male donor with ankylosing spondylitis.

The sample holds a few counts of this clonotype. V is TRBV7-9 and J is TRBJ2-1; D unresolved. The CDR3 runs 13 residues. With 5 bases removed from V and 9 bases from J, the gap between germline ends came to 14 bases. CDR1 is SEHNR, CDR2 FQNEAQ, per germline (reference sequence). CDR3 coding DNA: TGTGCCAGCAGCCCCGGAAGGGTGGGTGAGCAGTTCTTC. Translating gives CASSPGRVGEQFF.

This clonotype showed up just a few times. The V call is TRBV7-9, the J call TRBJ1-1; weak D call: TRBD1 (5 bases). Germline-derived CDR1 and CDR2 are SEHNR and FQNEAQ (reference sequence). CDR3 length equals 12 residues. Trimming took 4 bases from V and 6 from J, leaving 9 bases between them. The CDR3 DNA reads TGTGCCAGCAGCTATGGGGACCCTGAAGCTTTCTTT. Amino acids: CASSYGDPEAFF.

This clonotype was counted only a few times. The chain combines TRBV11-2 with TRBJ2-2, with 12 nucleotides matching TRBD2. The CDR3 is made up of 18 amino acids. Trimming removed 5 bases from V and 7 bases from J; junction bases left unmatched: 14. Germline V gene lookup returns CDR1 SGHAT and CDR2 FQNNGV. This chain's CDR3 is CASSPRLAGAPAHGELFF. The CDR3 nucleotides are TGTGCCAGCAGCCCAAGACTAGCGGGAGCGCCCGCACACGGGGAGCTGTTTTTT.

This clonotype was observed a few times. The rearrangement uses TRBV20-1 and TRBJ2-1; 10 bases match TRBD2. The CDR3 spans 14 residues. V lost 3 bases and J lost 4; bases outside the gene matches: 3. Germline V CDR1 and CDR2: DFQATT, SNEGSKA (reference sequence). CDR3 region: CSASTTSGYNEQFF. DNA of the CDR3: TGCAGTGCTAGTACGACTAGCGGGTACAATGAGCAGTTCTTC.

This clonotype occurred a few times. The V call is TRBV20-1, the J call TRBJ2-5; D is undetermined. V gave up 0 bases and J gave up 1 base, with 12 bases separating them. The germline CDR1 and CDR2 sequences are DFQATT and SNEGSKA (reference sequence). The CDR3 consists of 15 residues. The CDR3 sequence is CSARDLTRGQETQYF. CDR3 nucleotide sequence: TGCAGTGCTAGAGATCTGACTCGCGGCCAAGAGACCCAGTACTTC.

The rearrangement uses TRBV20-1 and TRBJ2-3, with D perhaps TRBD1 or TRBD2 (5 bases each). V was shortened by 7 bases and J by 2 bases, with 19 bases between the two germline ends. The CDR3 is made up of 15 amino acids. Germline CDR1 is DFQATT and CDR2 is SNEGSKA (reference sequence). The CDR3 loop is CSDWDPTSYTDTQYF. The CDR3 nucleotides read TGCAGTGATTGGGACCCCACGTCCTACACAGATACGCAGTATTTT.

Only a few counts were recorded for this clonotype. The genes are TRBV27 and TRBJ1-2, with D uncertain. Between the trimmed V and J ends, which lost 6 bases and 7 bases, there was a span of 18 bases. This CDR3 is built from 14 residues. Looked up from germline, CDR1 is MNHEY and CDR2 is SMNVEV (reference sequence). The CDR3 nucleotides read TGTGCCAGCAGCCCGGTAGGAGGGTTTGGTGGCTACACCTTC. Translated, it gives CASSPVGGFGGYTF.

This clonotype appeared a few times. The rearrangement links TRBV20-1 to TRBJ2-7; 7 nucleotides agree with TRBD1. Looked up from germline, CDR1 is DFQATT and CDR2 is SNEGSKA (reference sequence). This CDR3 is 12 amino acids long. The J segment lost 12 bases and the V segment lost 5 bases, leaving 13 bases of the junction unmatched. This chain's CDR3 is CSAQLDREVRYF. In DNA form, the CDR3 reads TGCAGTGCTCAACTAGACAGGGAAGTACGGTACTTC.

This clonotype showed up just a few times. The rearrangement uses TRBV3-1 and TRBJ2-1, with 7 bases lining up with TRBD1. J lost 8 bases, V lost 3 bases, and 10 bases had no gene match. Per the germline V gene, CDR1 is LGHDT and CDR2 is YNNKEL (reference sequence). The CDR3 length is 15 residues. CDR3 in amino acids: CASSHSGQLNDEQFF. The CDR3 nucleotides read TGTGCCAGCAGCCATTCGGGACAGCTTAACGATGAGCAGTTCTTC.

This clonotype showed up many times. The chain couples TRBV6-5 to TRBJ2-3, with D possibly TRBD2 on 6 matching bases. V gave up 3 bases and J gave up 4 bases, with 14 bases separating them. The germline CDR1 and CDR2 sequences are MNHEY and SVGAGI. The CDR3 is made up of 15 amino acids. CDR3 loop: CASSYPGDSADTQYF. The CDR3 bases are TGTGCCAGCAGTTATCCGGGAGATTCAGCAGATACGCAGTATTTT.

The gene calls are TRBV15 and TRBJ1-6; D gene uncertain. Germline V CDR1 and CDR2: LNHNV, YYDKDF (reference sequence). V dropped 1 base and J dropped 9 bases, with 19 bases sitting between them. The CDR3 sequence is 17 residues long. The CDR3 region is CATSRVAGLLLGSPLHF. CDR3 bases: TGTGCCACCAGCAGAGTTGCCGGACTTCTGTTAGGTTCACCCCTCCACTTT.

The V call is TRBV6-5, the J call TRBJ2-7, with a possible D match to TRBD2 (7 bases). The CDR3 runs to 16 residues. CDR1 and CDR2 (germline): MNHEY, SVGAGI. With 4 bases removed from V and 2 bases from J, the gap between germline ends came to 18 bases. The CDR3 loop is CASSFLGGEGAYEQYF. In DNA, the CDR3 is TGTGCCAGCAGTTTCCTGGGTGGGGAGGGGGCCTACGAGCAGTACTTC.

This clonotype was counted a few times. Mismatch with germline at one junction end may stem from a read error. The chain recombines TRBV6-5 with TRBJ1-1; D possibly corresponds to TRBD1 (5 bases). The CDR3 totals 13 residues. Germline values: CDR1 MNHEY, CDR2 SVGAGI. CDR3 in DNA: TGTGCCAGCAGCTACTCGGGGGGGTCTGAAGCTTTCTTT. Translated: CASSYSGGSEAFF.

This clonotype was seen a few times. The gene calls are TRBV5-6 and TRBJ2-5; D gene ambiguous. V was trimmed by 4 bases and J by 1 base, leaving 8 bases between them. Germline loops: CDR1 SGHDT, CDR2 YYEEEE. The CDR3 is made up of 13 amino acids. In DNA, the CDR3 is TGTGCCAGCAGCGAGACGGTCCAAGAGACCCAGTACTTC. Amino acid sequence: CASSETVQETQYF.